Reported below is one T cell receptor beta chain. Its binding antigen is unknown. No base qualities exist here, and no much larger clone lies one base off it. V has 5 bases trimmed and J has 1 base trimmed; junction bases matching no gene number 8. As encoded in the germline V gene, CDR1 is SGHRS while CDR2 is YFSETQ. Including cysteine and phenylalanine, the CDR3 has 15 amino acids. The DNA shown is the 45-base CDR3, in frame from base 1. The donors were under 40 Caucasian individuals from Russia, aged roughly 6 to 100 years, who were systemically healthy. Each donor gave 8.5 to 10 milliliters of peripheral blood, collected into EDTA-treated Vacutainer tubes. Ficoll-Paque density-gradient centrifugation was used to isolate PBMCs, with at least 7 million per sample. Total RNA was extracted from PBMCs with Trizol reagent, with at least 6 micrograms obtained per sample. For every donor, flow cytometry on a PBMC aliquot measured the percentage of naive CD45RAhigh/CD27high T cells.

Libraries were built with 5' RACE. Sequencing relied on an Illumina HiSeq 2500. The second PCR ran for roughly 6 to 11 cycles and used a J-beta primer mix along with a sample-barcoded 5' primer. A unique molecular identifier was introduced onto each TCR beta cDNA molecule by a template-switch 5' adaptor carrying 12 random nucleotides. Each sample yielded at least 2.5 million CDR3-containing paired-end reads. First-strand cDNA was synthesized from all RNA with the Mint cDNA synthesis kit, primed by a TRBC-specific oligonucleotide. After uracil-DNA glycosylase treatment, a first 18-cycle PCR used universal primers M1SS and BC2_uni_R on all cDNA. The published analysis was carried out like this. Normalization of each sample was performed by random selection of 1 million high-quality reads, each carrying a distinct molecular identifier. Reads sharing molecular identifiers were discarded rather than binned into consensus sequences. MiTCR, run with a Q25 quality threshold and the strictest error-elimination algorithm, handled CDR3 identification, clonotype clustering and error correction. A nonparametric unseen species model using Euler transformation provided a lower-bound estimate of total TCR beta diversity. The public reads were reprocessed in TCRdb via fastp at Q25 and MiXCR, keeping in-frame beta chains. Entries that share a CDR3 protein sequence are merged under the most common genes and DNA. These V and J calls derive from TCRdb rather than the authors' analysis. Counted in this sample were hundreds of thousands of distinct CDR3 sequences; roughly 43% of them appeared once. The top ten constitute 20% to 25% of the sample.

The source of the sample is a study of blood T cells in healthy people across ages (dated by TCRdb to between 2015 and 2017). Background on the whole study: In model experiments, roughly one uniquely barcoded TCR beta cDNA molecule per two T cells was captured by template switching. Age-related changes in TCR beta repertoire diversity were measured in the study by deep sequencing normalized with unique cDNA molecular identifiers. The study analyzed two additional independent replicas of 1 million unique cDNA reads from the same blood draw for two donors, one aged 18 to 30 and one aged 80 or older. To avoid experimental bias, donors of different ages were distributed randomly across sequencing lanes. Four age groups were formed from the donors: young (average approximately 17 years), middle-aged (just under 40), aged (62) and long-lived (approximately 78). The paper's findings and limits, for the study overall: Estimates of total diversity based on one million sequenced T cells were considered lower bounds and underestimates. There was a strong correlation between observed TCR beta diversity and the percentage of naive T cells measured by flow cytometry. Observed TCR beta diversity per million T cells fell roughly linearly with age, and a significant reduction was already apparent by age around 40. Since profiling was done on bulk unsorted PBMCs, naive and antigen-experienced compartments could not be conclusively compared. Because donor CMV infection status was unknown, age-related changes in expanded clonotypes were potentially confounded. The long-lived group showed more naive CD4+ T cells, fewer expanded clones and increased TCR diversity than the aged group, suggesting age selection.

The V and J genes are TRBV5-1 and TRBJ2-7; 8 bases in the junction line up with TRBD1. The sample was blood. This sequence originates from a woman aged 60-75 years in good health. The CDR3 protein: CASSFRTGPSYEQYF. The bases are TGCGCCAGCAGTTTCCGGACAGGGCCATCCTACGAGCAGTACTTC. Where the CDR3 stops, the reference TRBV5-1 and TRBJ2-7 genes take over; the full variable domain is KAGVTQTPRYLIKTRGQQVTLSCSPISGHRSVSWYQQTPGQGLQFLFEYFSETQRNKGNFPGRFSGRQFSNSRSEMNVSTLELGDSALYLCASSFRTGPSYEQYFGPGTRLTVT.